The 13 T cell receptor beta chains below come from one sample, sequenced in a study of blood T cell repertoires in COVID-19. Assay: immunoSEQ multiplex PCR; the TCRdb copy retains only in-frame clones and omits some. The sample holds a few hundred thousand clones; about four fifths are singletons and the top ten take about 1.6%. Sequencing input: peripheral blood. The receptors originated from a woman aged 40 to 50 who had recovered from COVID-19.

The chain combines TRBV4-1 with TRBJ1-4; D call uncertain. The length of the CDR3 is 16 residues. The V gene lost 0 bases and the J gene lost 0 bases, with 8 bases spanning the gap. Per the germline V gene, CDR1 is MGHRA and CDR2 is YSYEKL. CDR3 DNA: TGCGCCAGCAGCCAAGATAACGGAGCAACTAATGAAAAACTGTTTTTT. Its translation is CASSQDNGATNEKLFF.

The CDR3 DNA reads as TGCGCCAGCAGCCACCCTAGATCCGGGACACTCTATGGCTACACCTTC. Its translation: CASSHPRSGTLYGYTF. The chain links TRBV4-1 to TRBJ1-2; D is possibly TRBD1 (6 bases). V lost 3 bases and J 4 bases, leaving 18 bases between the germline ends. CDR3 length: 16 residues. Germline lookup yields CDR1 MGHRA and CDR2 YSYEKL.

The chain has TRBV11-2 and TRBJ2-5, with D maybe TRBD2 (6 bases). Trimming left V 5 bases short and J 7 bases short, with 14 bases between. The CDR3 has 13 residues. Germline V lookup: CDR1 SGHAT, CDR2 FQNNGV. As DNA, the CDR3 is TGTGCCAGCAGCCCCCGGGAAGCGGGGACCCAGTACTTC. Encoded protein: CASSPREAGTQYF.

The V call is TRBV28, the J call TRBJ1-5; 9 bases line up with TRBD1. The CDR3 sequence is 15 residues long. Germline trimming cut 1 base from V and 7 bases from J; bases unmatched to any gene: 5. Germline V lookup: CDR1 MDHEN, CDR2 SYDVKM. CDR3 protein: CASSLYTGGWQPQHF. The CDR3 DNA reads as TGTGCCAGCAGTTTATATACAGGGGGCTGGCAGCCCCAGCATTTT.

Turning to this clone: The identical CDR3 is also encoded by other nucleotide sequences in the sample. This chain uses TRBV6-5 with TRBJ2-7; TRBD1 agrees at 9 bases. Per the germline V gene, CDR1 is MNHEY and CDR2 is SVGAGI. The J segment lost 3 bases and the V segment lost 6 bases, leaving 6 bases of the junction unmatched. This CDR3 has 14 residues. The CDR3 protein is CASSLGQGSYEQYF. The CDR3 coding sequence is TGTGCCAGCAGCCTAGGACAGGGGAGCTACGAGCAGTACTTC.

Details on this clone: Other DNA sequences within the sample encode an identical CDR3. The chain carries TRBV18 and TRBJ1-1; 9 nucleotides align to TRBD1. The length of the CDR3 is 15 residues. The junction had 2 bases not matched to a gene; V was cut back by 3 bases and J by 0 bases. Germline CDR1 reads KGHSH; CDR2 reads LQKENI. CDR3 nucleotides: TGTGCCAGCTCACCGGGGACAGGGATGAACACTGAAGCTTTCTTT. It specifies CASSPGTGMNTEAFF.

The CDR3 loop is CASSVGPGESYNEQFF. CDR3 nucleotide sequence: TGTGCCAGCAGTGTGGGCCCAGGGGAGTCCTACAATGAGCAGTTCTTC. This chain joins TRBV2 and TRBJ2-1, with D perhaps TRBD1 (6 bases). CDR3 length: 16 amino acids. Germline CDR1 reads SNHLY; CDR2 reads FYNNEI. V was clipped by 4 bases and J by 1 base, with 14 bases between them.

This CDR3 reads CASTKGLNYGYTF. DNA for the CDR3: TGTGCCAGCACCAAGGGGTTGAACTATGGCTACACCTTC. The gene calls are TRBV3-1 (or the pseudogene TRBV3-2) and TRBJ1-2; D might be TRBD1 (5 bases). Trimming removed 7 bases at V and 2 bases at J, with 11 bases between. Germline CDR1 is LGHDT and CDR2 is YNNKEL (reference sequence). The length of the CDR3 is 13 residues.

The CDR3 loop reads CASRGRPSGGANVLTF. The CDR3 nucleotides read TGTGCCAGCAGAGGGAGACCGTCTGGCGGGGCCAACGTCCTGACTTTC. This rearrangement joins TRBV2 to TRBJ2-6; a possible D gene is TRBD2 (5 bases). From germline, CDR1 is SNHLY and CDR2 FYNNEI. This CDR3 has 16 residues. The ends were cut back, 6 bases at V and 4 bases at J, with 16 bases in the middle. Drawing the rest from reference TRBV2 and TRBJ2-6, the complete variable domain is EPEVTQTPSHQVTQMGQEVILRCVPISNHLYFYWYRQILGQKVEFLVSFYNNEISEKSEIFDDQFSVERPDGSNFTLKIRSTKLEDSAMYFCASRGRPSGGANVLTFGAGSRLTVL.

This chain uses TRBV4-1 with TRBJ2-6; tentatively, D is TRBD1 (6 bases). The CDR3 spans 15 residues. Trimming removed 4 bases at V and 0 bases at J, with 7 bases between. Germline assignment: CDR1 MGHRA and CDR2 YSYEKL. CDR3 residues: CASSRDNSGANVLTF. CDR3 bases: TGCGCCAGCAGCCGGGACAACTCTGGGGCCAACGTCCTGACTTTC.

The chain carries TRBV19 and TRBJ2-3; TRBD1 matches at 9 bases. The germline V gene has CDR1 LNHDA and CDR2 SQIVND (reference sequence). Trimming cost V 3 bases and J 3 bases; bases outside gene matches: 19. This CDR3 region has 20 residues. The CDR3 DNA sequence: TGTGCCAGTAGTATTTCTGCGACAGGGGGAATTAGGTATGGAACAGATACGCAGTATTTT. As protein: CASSISATGGIRYGTDTQYF.

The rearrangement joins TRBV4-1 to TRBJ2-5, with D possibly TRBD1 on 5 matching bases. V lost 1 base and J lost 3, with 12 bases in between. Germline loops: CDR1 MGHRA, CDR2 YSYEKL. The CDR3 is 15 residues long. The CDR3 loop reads CASSQGVGQEETQYF. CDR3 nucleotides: TGCGCCAGCAGCCAAGGAGTCGGACAAGAAGAGACCCAGTACTTC.

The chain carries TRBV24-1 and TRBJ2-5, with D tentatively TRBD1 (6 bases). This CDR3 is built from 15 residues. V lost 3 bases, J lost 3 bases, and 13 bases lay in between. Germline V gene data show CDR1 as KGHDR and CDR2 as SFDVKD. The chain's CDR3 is CATSDRYRAKETQYF. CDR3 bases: TGTGCCACCAGTGATCGTTACAGGGCCAAAGAGACCCAGTACTTC.